This T cell receptor beta chain was obtained from a study of tumor-infiltrating lymphocytes in primary liver carcinoma. About the study: Spanning 4.2 to 10 cm, the tumors were T1-T3 N0M0.

Synthesis of TCR beta cDNA was carried out from approximately 0.55 ug total RNA with a constant-region primer. Modified slightly, ARM-PCR produced TCR beta libraries over three nested multiplex PCR rounds. Two initial PCR rounds of ten to eleven cycles each paired TRBV1-TRBV30 forward primers with a C-beta reverse primer. TCRdb ran MiXCR on the multiplex PCR reads and lists one entry per CDR3 protein. This sample has some 180,000 distinct CDR3 sequences, with approximately 60% found just once. Unsorted whole blood yielded the blood RNA, and germline DNA was also extracted. The germline V gene encodes CDR1 LGHNA and CDR2 YNFKEQ. This CDR3 region has 14 residues. V was shortened by 0 bases and J by 7 bases, with 10 bases between the two germline ends.

V usage is TRBV4-2 and J usage is TRBJ2-1; possibly TRBD2 for D (5 bases). The sample was peripheral blood. The sequence derives from a man in his forties with primary liver carcinoma and hepatitis B virus infection. The chain's CDR3 is CASSQELETNEQFF. The CDR3 DNA is TGTGCCAGCAGCCAAGAACTAGAAACGAATGAGCAGTTCTTC.